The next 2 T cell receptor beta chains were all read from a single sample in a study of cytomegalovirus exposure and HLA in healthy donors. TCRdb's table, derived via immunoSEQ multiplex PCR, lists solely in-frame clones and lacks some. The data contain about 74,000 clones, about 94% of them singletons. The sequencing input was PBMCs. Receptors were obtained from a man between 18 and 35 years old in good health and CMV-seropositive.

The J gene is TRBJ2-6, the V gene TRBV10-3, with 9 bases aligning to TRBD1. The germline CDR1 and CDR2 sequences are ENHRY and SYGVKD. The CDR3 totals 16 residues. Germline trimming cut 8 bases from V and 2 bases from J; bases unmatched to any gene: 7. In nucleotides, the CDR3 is TGTGCCATCCGTCCCGGGACAGGGACTGGGGCCAACGTCCTGACTTTC. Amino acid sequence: CAIRPGTGTGANVLTF.

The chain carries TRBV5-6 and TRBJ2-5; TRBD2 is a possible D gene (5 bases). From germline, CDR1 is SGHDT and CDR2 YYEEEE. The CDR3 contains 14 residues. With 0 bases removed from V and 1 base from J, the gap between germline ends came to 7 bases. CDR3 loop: CASSLVLGQETQYF. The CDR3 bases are TGTGCCAGCAGCTTGGTACTAGGCCAAGAGACCCAGTACTTC.